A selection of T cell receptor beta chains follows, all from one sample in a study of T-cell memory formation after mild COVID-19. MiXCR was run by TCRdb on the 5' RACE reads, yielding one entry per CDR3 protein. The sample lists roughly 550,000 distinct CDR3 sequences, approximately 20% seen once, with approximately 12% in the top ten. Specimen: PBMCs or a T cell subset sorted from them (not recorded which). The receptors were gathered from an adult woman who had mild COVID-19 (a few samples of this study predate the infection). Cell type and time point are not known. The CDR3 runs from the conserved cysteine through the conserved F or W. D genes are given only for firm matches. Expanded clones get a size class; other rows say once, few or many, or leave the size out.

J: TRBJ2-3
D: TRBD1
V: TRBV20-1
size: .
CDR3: CSADRAATDTQYF
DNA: TGCAGTGCTGACAGGGCGGCAACAGATACGCAGTATTTT

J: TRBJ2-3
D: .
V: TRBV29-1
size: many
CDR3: CSFLQGFGSDTQYF
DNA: TGCAGCTTCCTCCAGGGCTTCGGATCAGATACGCAGTATTTT

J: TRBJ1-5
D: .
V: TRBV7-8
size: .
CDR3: CASSLGSGMSQSQHF
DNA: TGTGCCAGCAGCTTAGGGTCAGGGATGTCGCAGTCCCAGCATTTT

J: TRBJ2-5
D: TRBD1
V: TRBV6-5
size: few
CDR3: CATLGQGPRGTQYF
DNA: TGTGCCACCTTGGGACAGGGACCACGTGGGACCCAGTACTTC

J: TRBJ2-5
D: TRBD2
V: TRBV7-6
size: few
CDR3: CASSPRGGGDETQYF
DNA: TGTGCCAGCAGCCCCCGGGGCGGGGGGGACGAGACCCAGTACTTC

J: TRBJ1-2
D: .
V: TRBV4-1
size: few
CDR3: CASSHFSIDRVSGYGYTF
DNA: TGCGCCAGCAGCCACTTCAGCATCGATCGGGTATCAGGCTATGGCTACACCTTC

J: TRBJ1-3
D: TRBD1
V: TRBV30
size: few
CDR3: CAWNPGQKYGNTIYF
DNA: TGTGCCTGGAATCCGGGACAGAAGTATGGAAACACCATATATTTT

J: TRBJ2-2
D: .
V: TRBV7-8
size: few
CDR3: CASSLAGFTGELFF
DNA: TGTGCCAGCAGCTTAGCGGGTTTCACCGGGGAGCTGTTTTTT

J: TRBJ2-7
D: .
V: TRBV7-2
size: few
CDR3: CASSSDYNSYEQYF
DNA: TGTGCCAGCAGCTCGGACTATAACTCCTACGAGCAGTACTTC

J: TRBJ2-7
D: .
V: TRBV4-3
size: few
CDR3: CASSQGDGTSSYEQYF
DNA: TGCGCCAGCAGCCAAGGTGACGGGACGAGCTCCTACGAGCAGTACTTC

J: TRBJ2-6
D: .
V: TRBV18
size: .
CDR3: CASSPTAGYGANVLTF
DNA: TGTGCCAGCTCACCAACCGCAGGGTATGGGGCCAACGTCCTGACTTTC

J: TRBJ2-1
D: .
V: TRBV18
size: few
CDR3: CASSYGTLFSYNEQFF
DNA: TGTGCCAGCTCATACGGGACACTCTTCTCCTACAATGAGCAGTTCTTC

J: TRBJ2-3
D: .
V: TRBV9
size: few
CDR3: CASSVVSGPTDTQYF
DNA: TGTGCCAGCAGCGTAGTTTCCGGACCTACAGATACGCAGTATTTT

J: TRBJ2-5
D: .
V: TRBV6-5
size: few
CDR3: CASSFEGGAATQYF
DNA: TGTGCCAGCAGCTTCGAGGGAGGCGCAGCGACCCAGTACTTC

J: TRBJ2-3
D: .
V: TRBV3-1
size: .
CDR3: CASSNGGRGVTDTQYF
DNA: TGTGCCAGCTCTAACGGGGGCCGGGGGGTGACAGATACGCAGTATTTT

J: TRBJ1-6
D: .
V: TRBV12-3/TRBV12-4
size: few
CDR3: CASSFNSGNSPLHF
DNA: TGTGCCAGCAGTTTTAATTCGGGGAATTCACCCCTCCACTTT

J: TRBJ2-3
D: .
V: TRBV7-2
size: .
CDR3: CASSPYNDDTQYF
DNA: TGTGCCAGCAGCCCTTACAATGATGATACGCAGTATTTT

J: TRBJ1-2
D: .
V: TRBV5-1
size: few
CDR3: CASSLASGAYYGYTF
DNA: TGCGCCAGCAGCTTGGCGTCAGGGGCGTACTATGGCTACACCTTC

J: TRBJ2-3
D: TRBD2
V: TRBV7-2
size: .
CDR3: CASSRAASGSTDTQYF
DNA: TGTGCCAGCAGCCGGGCGGCTAGCGGAAGCACAGATACGCAGTATTTT

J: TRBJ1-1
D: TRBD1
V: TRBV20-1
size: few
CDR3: CSARRDRGLGTEAFF
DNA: TGCAGTGCTAGAAGGGACAGGGGGCTGGGCACTGAAGCTTTCTTT

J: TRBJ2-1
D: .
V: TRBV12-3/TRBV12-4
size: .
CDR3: CASSFPPGDLNEQFF
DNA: TGTGCCAGCAGTTTCCCACCAGGGGATTTGAATGAGCAGTTCTTC

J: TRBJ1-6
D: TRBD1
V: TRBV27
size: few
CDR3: CASRQGGNSPLHF
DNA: TGTGCCAGCCGTCAGGGGGGGAATTCACCCCTCCACTTT

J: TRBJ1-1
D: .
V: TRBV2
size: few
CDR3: CASGNSLLTEAFF
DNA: TGTGCCAGTGGTAACAGTCTTCTGACTGAAGCTTTCTTT

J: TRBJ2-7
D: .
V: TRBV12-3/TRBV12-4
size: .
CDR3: CASSLAVYEQYF
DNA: TGTGCCAGCAGTTTAGCAGTGTACGAGCAGTACTTC

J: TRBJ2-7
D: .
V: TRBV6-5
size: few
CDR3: CASSYAKGYEQYF
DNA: TGTGCCAGCAGTTACGCCAAGGGGTACGAGCAGTACTTC

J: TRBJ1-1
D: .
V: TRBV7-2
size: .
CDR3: CASSLAPGQYTEAFF
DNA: TGTGCCAGCAGCTTAGCGCCAGGCCAGTACACTGAAGCTTTCTTT

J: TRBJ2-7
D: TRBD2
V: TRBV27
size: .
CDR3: CASSPSTSGATYEQYF
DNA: TGTGCCAGCAGTCCCTCGACTAGCGGGGCTACCTACGAGCAGTACTTC

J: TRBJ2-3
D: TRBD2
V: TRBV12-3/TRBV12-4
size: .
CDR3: CASSLGVGTSGGISTDTQYF
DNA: TGTGCCAGCAGTTTAGGAGTCGGGACTAGCGGGGGCATTAGCACAGATACGCAGTATTTT

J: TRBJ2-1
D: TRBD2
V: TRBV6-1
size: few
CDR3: CAAGAGSGRGNEQFF
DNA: TGTGCCGCGGGGGCTGGGAGCGGGAGGGGTAATGAGCAGTTCTTC

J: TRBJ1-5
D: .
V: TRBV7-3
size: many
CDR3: CASSLGSGSNQPQHF
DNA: TGTGCCAGCAGCTTAGGTTCCGGGTCCAATCAGCCCCAGCATTTT

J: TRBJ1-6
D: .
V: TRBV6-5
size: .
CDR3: CASSYQQGSSPLHF
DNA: TGTGCCAGCAGTTACCAACAGGGAAGTTCACCCCTCCACTTT

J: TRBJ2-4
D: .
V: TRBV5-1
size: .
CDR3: CASSLDLAKNIQYF
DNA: TGCGCCAGCAGCCTGGATTTAGCCAAAAACATTCAGTACTTC

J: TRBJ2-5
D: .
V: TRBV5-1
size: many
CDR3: CASSPGWETQYF
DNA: TGCGCCAGCAGCCCTGGGTGGGAGACCCAGTACTTC

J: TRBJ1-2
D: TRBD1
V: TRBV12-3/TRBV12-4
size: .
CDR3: CASSSVGTVYGYTF
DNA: TGTGCCAGCAGTTCCGTCGGGACAGTCTATGGCTACACCTTC

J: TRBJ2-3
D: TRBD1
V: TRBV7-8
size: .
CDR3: CASSPRGTGRITDTQYF
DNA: TGTGCCAGCAGCCCCCGGGGGACAGGACGTATCACAGATACGCAGTATTTT

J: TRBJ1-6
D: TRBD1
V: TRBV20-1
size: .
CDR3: CSARPGQGVNSPLHF
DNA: TGCAGTGCTAGACCCGGACAGGGGGTGAATTCACCCCTCCACTTT